This T cell receptor (beta chain) appears in the sequencing data of a study of T cells in Graves' hyperthyroidism and ophthalmopathy (dated 2019 in TCRdb). Describing the broader study: Peripheral blood samples were taken at the time of initial diagnosis, prior to any treatment. Thyroid tissue and blood T-cell repertoires from six Graves' hyperthyroidism patients were also compared in the study. Whether ophthalmopathy could be predicted prospectively was tested in an independent validation cohort made up of 18 to 20 hyperthyroidism patients plus 17 patients who later progressed to ophthalmopathy. Once sampling was done, hyperthyroidism patients were given methimazole at a starting dose of 30 mg daily, whereas ophthalmopathy patients were given high-dose intravenous methylprednisolone. To identify distinguishing TCR V-J signatures, a discovery cohort of 95 to 100 patients was used, comprising 43 with Graves' ophthalmopathy and around 60 with stable Graves' hyperthyroidism. According to the paper, TCR Vbeta CDR3 sequencing was carried out on 135 peripheral blood samples, which came from approximately 41 ophthalmopathy, around 75 hyperthyroidism and roughly 17 progressor patients. The roughly 90 discovery patients were divided at random into training and test sets in a 7:3 ratio. Overall study outcomes, separate from this receptor: Most expanded thyroid clonotypes (frequency above 0.001) were also detected in blood, a finding suggesting that blood repertoires may reflect thyroid immune responses. In cross-validation, a model built on a 13 V-J signature told ophthalmopathy apart from stable hyperthyroidism with approximately 91% sensitivity and 81% to 82% specificity, and in testing the same model reached 80%/75%. Sample size was not statistically predetermined, and blinding of investigators to group allocation was not performed. In validation, progression to ophthalmopathy was predicted by the model with 70% to 71% sensitivity and just over 72% specificity, a median of about 6 months before onset.

Ophthalmopathy patients had moderately to severely active disease, Clinical Activity Score of at least 3, NOSPECS grade of at least 4, and duration under 3 months. Any patient with an uncontrolled infection, another autoimmune disease, pregnancy or lactation was excluded. Clinical symptoms, serum thyroxine and TRAb, thyroid ultrasound, and orbital computed tomography formed the basis for the diagnoses. PBMCs were isolated from more than 9 ml of fresh peripheral blood by Ficoll-Paque density gradient centrifugation. Total RNA was extracted using Trizol reagent, and RNA quality was assessed on an Agilent 2100 Bioanalyzer. Looking up the germline V gene (reference sequence) yields CDR1 LNHDA and CDR2 SQIVND. The germline V and J ends show losses of 1 base and 3 bases respectively, and no gene match explains 4 bases of the junction. The CDR3 starts with the cysteine, ends with the phenylalanine, and has 15 residues. Only the CDR3 part of the read is kept: 45 bases, read in frame from the first base.

TCR beta CDR3 regions were amplified from RNA transcripts. For the first round of RT-PCR on the TCR CDR3, the HTBI primer set was used together with the Qiagen OneStep RT-PCR kit. Libraries were constructed in a second round of multiplex PCR, after which size selection and purification were carried out. Libraries were sequenced paired-end with 100 bp reads on an Illumina HiSeq2000. From the authors' description of their analysis: SOAPnuke was used to process the raw data, throwing out any read that contained adapters or uncalled bases, had a mean Phred below 15, or lacked an exact constant-primer or identifier match. COPE v1.2.5 was used to merge high-quality paired reads, and clonotypes were defined as unique nucleotide sequences. MiTCR v1.1 was used to align the clonotypes against IMGT TRBV, TRBD and TRBJ reference segments. The analysis included only V-J combinations with a frequency above 0.0001, which together covered approximately 99% of the repertoires. The TCS score was defined as F50 (clonal expansion) divided by E x V (chaos), with BLOSUM62-based TCRdist calculated between CDR3 peptides within each V-J. Welch's t-statistics and random forest reduced fewer than 550 V-J features to 13, which were used in a naive Bayes classifier (R e1071). TCRdb ran its own pipeline on the public reads, namely fastp trimming at Q25 and MiXCR clone calling, and kept in-frame beta chains. Each CDR3 protein appears once, grouped with its most common genes and DNA. These V and J calls are TCRdb output, not the study's own analysis. This sample lists hundreds of thousands of distinct CDR3 sequences; less than 20% were detected once. The ten largest clones capture about 30% of the sample.

This clonotype was observed many times. Its antigen remains undetermined. Per-base qualities were not stored, and no clone one base away is much larger. The receptor comes from a woman aged 18 to 35 with Graves' ophthalmopathy. Sequencing was performed on blood. The chain is assembled from TRBV19 and TRBJ2-7; 9 of the junction bases match TRBD1. The DNA sequence is given as TGTGCCAGTAGTATAGTAACAGGGGGCATCTACGAGCAGTACTTC. This codes for CASSIVTGGIYEQYF.